Listed here are 21 T cell receptor beta chains from one sample, sequenced in a study of blood T cells in healthy people across ages. Next came a second PCR, run for about 6 to 12 cycles, which used a sample-barcoded 5' primer along with a J-beta primer mix. One entry per CDR3 protein, called by TCRdb with MiXCR from the 5' RACE reads. The table includes 1.5 million to 2 million distinct CDR3 sequences, 28% detected once. Sequenced material: blood. These receptors were obtained from a woman in her thirties in good health.

V usage is TRBV6-5 and J usage is TRBJ2-1, with 8 bases matching TRBD2. With 3 bases clipped from V and 0 bases from J, the junction kept 7 bases outside the gene matches. Looked up from germline, CDR1 is MNHEY and CDR2 is SVGAGI. This CDR3 region has 17 residues. The CDR3 spells CASSYLAGASSYNEQFF. CDR3 coding DNA: TGTGCCAGCAGTTATCTAGCGGGCGCGAGCTCCTACAATGAGCAGTTCTTC.

This rearrangement joins TRBV20-1 to TRBJ2-7; TRBD2 is a possible D gene (5 bases). The CDR3 has 15 residues. CDR1 is DFQATT and CDR2 is SNEGSKA in the germline V gene (reference sequence). V was cut by 5 bases and J by 5 bases, with 22 bases left in between. Here the CDR3 reads CSALQRASKSDEQYF. In DNA form, the CDR3 reads TGCAGTGCTCTCCAACGGGCTAGCAAGTCGGACGAGCAGTACTTC.

The chain couples TRBV20-1 to TRBJ2-5; either TRBD1 or TRBD2 may supply D (7 bases each). V dropped 7 bases and J dropped 11 bases, with 29 bases sitting between them. The CDR3 is 15 amino acids. CDR1 and CDR2 (germline): DFQATT, SNEGSKA (reference sequence). For the CDR3, the DNA is TGCAGTGGGCGGGGGCCCGTGAGTAGTTCAGGGGGGCAGTACTTC. This codes for CSGRGPVSSSGGQYF.

This chain joins TRBV7-9 and TRBJ2-1, with D perhaps matching TRBD2 (5 bases). Germline CDR1 SEHNR, CDR2 FQNEAQ (reference sequence). The CDR3 has 15 residues. Trimming shortened V by 0 bases and J by 5 bases, and 11 bases separated the two germline ends. This chain's CDR3 is CASSLALAAHNEQFF. The CDR3 coding sequence is TGTGCCAGCAGCTTAGCCCTAGCAGCGCACAATGAGCAGTTCTTC.

This clonotype has more than one count but fewer than ten. The V and J genes are TRBV7-2 and TRBJ1-6, with D possibly being TRBD1 (5 bases). Germline values: CDR1 SGHTA, CDR2 FQGNSA. CDR3 length equals 14 residues. V lost 3 bases to trimming and J lost 9 bases, with 12 bases between them. The CDR3 loop reads CASSLKGAGSPLHF. The CDR3 DNA reads TGTGCCAGCAGCTTGAAAGGGGCTGGTTCACCCCTCCACTTT.

The chain uses TRBV28 and TRBJ2-7, with D possibly matching TRBD2 (5 bases). Germline lookup yields CDR1 MDHEN and CDR2 SYDVKM. The CDR3 is made up of 14 amino acids. Trimming stripped 5 bases from V and 2 bases from J, with 13 bases between. The chain's CDR3 is CASSVTGGAYEQYF. The CDR3 coding sequence is TGTGCCAGCAGTGTAACCGGAGGTGCCTACGAGCAGTACTTC. The full variable domain, rest sourced from reference TRBV28 and TRBJ2-7, is DVKVTQSSRYLVKRTGEKVFLECVQDMDHENMFWYRQDPGLGLRLIYFSYDVKMKEKGDIPEGYSVSREKKERFSLILESASTNQTSMYLCASSVTGGAYEQYFGPGTRLTVT.

The rearrangement links TRBV20-1 to TRBJ2-1; no clear D gene. The CDR3 covers 12 residues. V dropped 5 bases and J dropped 2 bases, with 7 bases sitting between them. CDR1 is DFQATT, CDR2 SNEGSKA, per germline (reference sequence). Written as DNA, the CDR3 is TGCAGTGCTCCTCGTCCCTACAATGAGCAGTTCTTC. It codes for CSAPRPYNEQFF.

The genes are TRBV7-2 and TRBJ2-7, with 7 bases fitting TRBD1. The CDR3 spans 16 residues. V lost 5 bases and J lost 6; bases outside the gene matches: 16. Germline values: CDR1 SGHTA, CDR2 FQGNSA. In DNA, the CDR3 is TGTGCCAGCAGCCCGGTTGGAGACAGGGTTCGTGGCGAGCAGTACTTC. As protein: CASSPVGDRVRGEQYF.

This CDR3 reads CASRLHPSGSKRFF. The CDR3 bases are TGTGCAAGTCGCTTACATCCCAGCGGGAGTAAGCGGTTCTTC. The V gene is TRBV12-2, the J gene TRBJ2-1; the table assigns TRBD2, which was not confirmed against the DNA. TRBV12-2 represents a pseudogene. This CDR3 comprises 14 residues.

The chain recombines TRBV20-1 with TRBJ1-4, with a weak D call TRBD1 (6 bases). Germline CDR1 and CDR2: DFQATT and SNEGSKA (reference sequence). V lost 3 bases to trimming and J lost 8 bases, with 19 bases between them. The CDR3 has 15 residues. The CDR3 spells CSASGQIGSGEKLFF. CDR3 bases: TGCAGTGCTAGCGGACAGATCGGGAGTGGGGAAAAACTGTTTTTT.

This clonotype was seen ten or more times. The chain employs TRBV6-6 and TRBJ2-1, with 11 bases that match TRBD1. Germline V gene lookup returns CDR1 MNHNY and CDR2 SVGAGI (reference sequence). Trimming removed 2 bases from V and 9 bases from J; junction bases left unmatched: 6. The CDR3 is 15 amino acids. In DNA form, the CDR3 reads TGTGCCAGCAGTTACGGGACAGGGGGGCGTAGTGAGCAGTTCTTC. Amino acid sequence: CASSYGTGGRSEQFF.

This clonotype has just one count. This may stem from a read error, because a much larger clone lies one nucleotide away. CDR3 loop: CASSVTESNEQFF. DNA of the CDR3: TGTGCCAGCAGCGTAACAGAGTCCAATGAGCAGTTCTTC. This chain connects TRBV9 to TRBJ2-1; D remains ambiguous. Trimming shortened V by 1 base and J by 6 bases, and 8 bases separated the two germline ends. CDR1 SGDLS and CDR2 YYNGEE come from the germline V gene. The CDR3 runs to 13 residues.

V usage is TRBV20-1 and J usage is TRBJ2-1, with D tentatively TRBD2 (6 bases). The ends were cut back, 4 bases at V and 0 bases at J, with 19 bases in the middle. The CDR3 has 17 residues. CDR1 is DFQATT, CDR2 SNEGSKA, per germline (reference sequence). The DNA of the CDR3 is TGCAGTGCTAACCCCTCTACGGGAGTGAGCTCCTACAATGAGCAGTTCTTC. Translating gives CSANPSTGVSSYNEQFF.

This clonotype appeared many times. CDR3 coding DNA: TGTGCCAGTAGTATGGGTAGCACAGATACGCAGTATTTT. Protein sequence: CASSMGSTDTQYF. The J gene is TRBJ2-3, the V gene TRBV19, with no clear D. Trimming pared 3 bases from V and 0 bases from J, leaving 4 bases between. This CDR3 spans 13 amino acids. Germline V gene data show CDR1 as LNHDA and CDR2 as SQIVND (reference sequence).

The rearrangement uses TRBV2 and TRBJ1-2; D might be TRBD1 (6 bases). V lost 7 bases and J lost 7, with 22 bases in between. From germline, CDR1 is SNHLY and CDR2 FYNNEI. The CDR3 runs to 15 residues. The CDR3 DNA is TGTGCCAGCATATGGTCCGGGGCCAAAGGGGGTGGCTACACCTTC. Translated, it gives CASIWSGAKGGGYTF. The complete variable domain, with remaining parts taken from reference TRBV2 and TRBJ1-2, reads EPEVTQTPSHQVTQMGQEVILRCVPISNHLYFYWYRQILGQKVEFLVSFYNNEISEKSEIFDDQFSVERPDGSNFTLKIRSTKLEDSAMYFCASIWSGAKGGGYTFGSGTRLTVV.

This clonotype was observed at least ten times. The chain links TRBV10-2 to TRBJ2-7, with D uncertain. Trimming cost V 1 base and J 1 base, with 11 bases left between them. The CDR3 runs to 15 residues. Germline V CDR1 and CDR2: WSHSY, SAAADI. CDR3 nucleotide sequence: TGCGCCAGCAGTGAGTTCGGAAGGGCGTCCTACGAGCAGTACTTC. This gives the protein CASSEFGRASYEQYF.

This clonotype was counted many times. The J gene is TRBJ1-2, the V gene TRBV6-6; D ambiguous. V was pared by 2 bases and J by 8 bases, with 12 bases between. The length of the CDR3 is 13 residues. Germline V gene sequence: CDR1 MNHNY, CDR2 SVGAGI (reference sequence). CDR3 sequence: CASSYVESTGYTF. CDR3 coding DNA: TGTGCCAGCAGTTACGTGGAATCGACAGGCTACACCTTC.

This chain links TRBV3-1 with TRBJ2-7, with D possibly being TRBD1 (5 bases). Per the germline V gene, CDR1 is LGHDT and CDR2 is YNNKEL (reference sequence). The V and J ends lost 4 bases and 5 bases respectively, with 12 bases between them. The CDR3 sequence is 13 residues long. The CDR3 loop reads CASSLYRYDEQYF. CDR3 in DNA: TGTGCCAGCAGCCTCTACAGGTACGACGAGCAGTACTTC.

V is TRBV14 and J is TRBJ2-7; TRBD1 is a possible D gene (7 bases). The germline V gene has CDR1 SGHDN and CDR2 FVKESK. Between the trimmed V and J ends, which lost 2 bases and 6 bases, there was a span of 11 bases. CDR3 length: 13 amino acids. CDR3 in amino acids: CASSQHRGGEQYF. The CDR3 DNA reads TGTGCCAGCAGCCAACACAGGGGAGGCGAGCAGTACTTC.

This clonotype was seen a few times. This chain uses TRBV9 with TRBJ1-2; a weak D match, TRBD1 (6 bases). Between the trimmed V and J ends, which lost 0 bases and 3 bases, there was a span of 12 bases. Germline V gene data show CDR1 as SGDLS and CDR2 as YYNGEE. The CDR3 sequence is 15 residues long. The CDR3 nucleotides read TGTGCCAGCAGCGTAGACTGGGGGCGAGACTATGGCTACACCTTC. This gives the protein CASSVDWGRDYGYTF.

A few counts support this clonotype. The V call is TRBV7-3, the J call TRBJ2-1; 9 nucleotides align to TRBD2. The CDR3 runs 16 residues. Germline CDR1 and CDR2: SGHTA and FQGTGA. J was trimmed by 7 bases and V by 3 bases; bases with no gene match: 10. CDR3 in DNA: TGTGCCAGCAGCTTTGACGGCGGGGGGGCGCGAAATGAGCAGTTCTTC. This translates into CASSFDGGGARNEQFF.